The 6 T cell receptor beta chains in this list originate from one sample, sequenced in a study of T cell responses to AZD1222 COVID-19 vaccine. The assay was immunoSEQ multiplex PCR, and TCRdb's table has in-frame clones only and misses some. The sample has roughly 150,000 clones; roughly 90% are singletons. Material: peripheral blood, obtained on day 0 of AZD1222 vaccination. Receptors were obtained from an adult in good health.

The CDR3 is CATSDRGVGNQPQHF. The CDR3 DNA follows: TGTGCCACCAGTGACCGGGGGGTGGGCAATCAGCCCCAGCATTTT. The chain joins TRBV24-1 to TRBJ1-5; possibly TRBD1 for D (5 bases). There are 15 residues in the CDR3. The V and J ends lost 4 bases and 2 bases respectively, with 11 bases between them. CDR1 is KGHDR, CDR2 SFDVKD, per germline.

The chain links TRBV28 to TRBJ2-7; D may be TRBD1 (6 bases). In germline, CDR1 is MDHEN, CDR2 SYDVKM. The CDR3 extends over 13 amino acids. V was cut by 2 bases and J by 7 bases, with 12 bases left in between. The CDR3 nucleotides are TGTGCCAGCAGTTTAAGGGGCAGGGGTGAGCAGTACTTC. Its translation is CASSLRGRGEQYF.

The chain links TRBV28 to TRBJ2-6; D is undetermined. V was trimmed by 3 bases and J by 4 bases, leaving 10 bases between them. Germline CDR1 and CDR2: MDHEN and SYDVKM. This CDR3 has 15 residues. CDR3 DNA sequence: TGTGCCAGCAGTTTTCCGGGTGGAGGGGCCAACGTCCTGACTTTC. Translation gives CASSFPGGGANVLTF.

This rearrangement joins TRBV5-1 to TRBJ1-5; D remains ambiguous. Trimming shortened V by 5 bases and J by 6 bases, and 12 bases separated the two germline ends. CDR1 and CDR2 from the germline V gene are SGHRS and YFSETQ. CDR3 size: 13 residues. CDR3 sequence reads: CASSRDLGQPQHF. The DNA for the CDR3 is TGCGCCAGCAGTAGGGATTTGGGTCAGCCCCAGCATTTT.

This chain connects TRBV9 to TRBJ1-2, with TRBD1 matching 9 bases. Per germline, CDR1 SGDLS and CDR2 YYNGEE. Trimming at V came to 0 bases and at J to 2 bases, leaving 5 bases not matched to a gene. The length of the CDR3 is 16 residues. The CDR3 reads CASSVGLGTGNYGYTF. DNA of the CDR3: TGTGCCAGCAGCGTAGGCCTCGGGACAGGGAACTATGGCTACACCTTC.

This rearrangement joins TRBV5-1 to TRBJ2-3, with D perhaps matching TRBD1 (6 bases). The CDR3 sequence is 17 residues long. V lost 4 bases and J 0 bases, leaving 18 bases between the germline ends. Germline V gene lookup returns CDR1 SGHRS and CDR2 YFSETQ. CDR3 protein: CASSLGRTVPSTDTQYF. The CDR3 DNA is TGCGCCAGCAGCCTCGGAAGGACAGTTCCTAGCACAGATACGCAGTATTTT.